The clone carrying this T cell receptor (beta chain) occurred once. Its antigen is unidentified. This specimen belongs to a study of cytomegalovirus exposure and HLA in healthy donors. For the study at large: A prior study identified 110 million or so unique TCR beta sequences from about 180 million T cells.

General observations from the study: The authors later linked a missense DCLRE1C variant to TCR beta V- and J-gene trimming. A few of the chains that were CMV-associated were confirmed in vitro to be specific for CMV antigens.

13 Jbeta primers and 60 Vbeta primers were used for the PCR. The repertoire was sequenced with immunoSEQ multiplex PCR; TCRdb's copy has only in-frame clones and lacks some. The table includes 100,000 to 150,000 clones, roughly 72% detected once. This receptor was obtained from a male donor in good health and CMV-seronegative. Input material: PBMCs.

CDR3 coding DNA: TGTGCCAGCAGCTCCCGGGACATCAGCTCCTACGAGCAGTACTTC. Its translation is CASSSRDISSYEQYF. The rearrangement joins TRBV7-6 to TRBJ2-7; perhaps TRBD1 as D (6 bases). Germline loops: CDR1 SGHVS, CDR2 FNYEAQ. This CDR3 is built from 15 residues. With 4 bases removed from V and 0 bases from J, the gap between germline ends came to 13 bases.